The clone carrying this TCR beta chain was counted ten times or more. The antigen remains unidentified. The sample comes from a study of T cells in Graves' hyperthyroidism and ophthalmopathy. General study points: Patients with ophthalmopathy were separated from those with stable hyperthyroidism by a 13 V-J model.

Patients showing uncontrolled infection, other autoimmune disease, pregnancy or lactation were ineligible. Trimming cost V 8 bases and J 2 bases; bases outside gene matches: 9. Germline loops: CDR1 MNHNS, CDR2 SASEGT. This CDR3 has 15 amino acids. It was RNA transcripts that yielded the amplified TCR beta CDR3 regions. First-round RT-PCR of the TCR CDR3 relied on the HTBI primer set. TCRdb reprocessed the multiplex PCR reads via MiXCR and lists one record per CDR3 protein. The repertoire holds 40,000 or so distinct CDR3 sequences, with approximately 50% as singletons. The receptor was isolated from a woman aged 45-65 years with Graves' hyperthyroidism that later progressed to Graves' ophthalmopathy. Sequencing input: blood. This sequence joins TRBV6-1 and TRBJ1-3, with 7 bases fitting TRBD1. CDR3 sequence: CASGVTGTAGNTIYF. Here the CDR3 DNA reads TGTGCCAGCGGGGTGACAGGGACAGCTGGAAACACCATATATTTT.